These 27 T cell receptor beta chains came from one sample sequenced in a study of regulatory T cells in long-lasting Graves disease. Time point defined: newly diagnosed GD, antithyroid drugs for less than 3 months. TCR sequences were obtained from RNA taken from PBMCs. According to the study, TCR beta libraries were built with iRepertoire HTBI primers and CDR3-region Arm-PCR. Each CDR3 protein is one row after TCRdb ran MiXCR on the multiplex PCR reads. The table lists roughly 500,000 distinct CDR3 sequences, roughly 13% of them singletons. These same records also appear under a second study, on T cells in Graves' hyperthyroidism and ophthalmopathy.

The specimen comprised peripheral blood mononuclear cells (PBMCs), sampled at new diagnosis, from a patient treated with antithyroid drugs. These receptors originate from a man aged 25 to 40 with Graves disease.

The genes are TRBV11-2 and TRBJ1-1; D unresolved. Germline CDR1 SGHAT, CDR2 FQNNGV. The V end was cut by 10 bases, the J end by 1 base, with 7 bases between. CDR3 length equals 11 residues. The CDR3 nucleotides read TGTGCCACGGGAGAGAACACTGAAGCTTTCTTT. This encodes CATGENTEAFF.

This clonotype has a single count. V and J are TRBV7-9 and TRBJ2-1; TRBD2 matches at 9 bases. V dropped 11 bases and J dropped 2; count of bases not matched to a gene: 4. Germline CDR1 and CDR2: SEHNR and FQNEAQ (reference sequence). The CDR3 is made up of 13 amino acids. Here the CDR3 reads CAEGLATYNEQFF. CDR3 sequence (DNA): TGTGCCGAGGGACTAGCAACCTACAATGAGCAGTTCTTC.

This clonotype was seen a handful of times. The chain joins TRBV30 to TRBJ1-4; D is uncertain. V shed 0 bases and J shed 7 bases, with 3 bases lying between them. Germline V gene lookup returns CDR1 GTSNPN and CDR2 SVGIG (reference sequence). CDR3 length: 11 residues. The CDR3 sequence: CAWSVREKLFF. The DNA of the CDR3 is TGTGCCTGGAGTGTACGTGAAAAACTGTTTTTT. Filled out from reference TRBV30 and TRBJ1-4, the complete variable domain reads SQTIHQWPATLVQPVGSPLSLECTVEGTSNPNLYWYRQAAGRGLQLLFYSVGIGQISSEVPQNLSASRPQDRQFILSSKKLLLSDSGFYLCAWSVREKLFFGSGTQLSVL.

This clonotype came up many times. The genes are TRBV3-1 and TRBJ2-7; D remains unclear. The V end was cut by 3 bases, the J end by 2 bases, with 14 bases between. CDR3 length: 15 residues. Germline V CDR1 and CDR2: LGHDT, YNNKEL (reference sequence). The CDR3 sequence: CASSQTQAPAYEQYF. In DNA, the CDR3 is TGTGCCAGCAGCCAGACTCAAGCCCCCGCCTACGAGCAGTACTTC.

The table lists this clonotype with a count of one. The V gene is TRBV27, the J gene TRBJ2-3; 8 bases match TRBD2. Per germline, CDR1 MNHEY and CDR2 SMNVEV (reference sequence). The CDR3 is 13 amino acids. J was trimmed by 5 bases and V by 7 bases; bases with no gene match: 5. The CDR3 DNA reads TGTGCCAGCAAGGGACTAGTGGTAGATACGCAGTATTTT. The encoded protein is CASKGLVVDTQYF.

This clonotype was detected many times. The chain recombines TRBV7-9 with TRBJ2-7; 9 bases agree with TRBD2. In germline, CDR1 is SEHNR, CDR2 FQNEAQ (reference sequence). CDR3 size: 17 residues. V was pared by 1 base and J by 3 bases, with 10 bases of the junction left unmatched. The CDR3 spells CASSLGTPLAGIYEQYF. CDR3 bases: TGTGCCAGCAGCTTAGGAACCCCACTAGCGGGCATCTACGAGCAGTACTTC.

The chain combines TRBV2 with TRBJ2-7; D unresolved. The V gene lost 1 base and the J gene lost 7 bases, with 8 bases spanning the gap. Per the germline V gene, CDR1 is SNHLY and CDR2 is FYNNEI. The CDR3 covers 12 residues. The CDR3 region has the DNA TGTGCCAGCAGTGAAGGCCCGAATGAGCAGTACTTC. It encodes CASSEGPNEQYF.

This clonotype has a count of ten or more. The CDR3 reads CASSSLSGRTYEQYF. The CDR3 DNA follows: TGTGCCAGCAGCTCCCTTAGCGGAAGGACCTACGAGCAGTACTTC. The chain joins TRBV7-9 to TRBJ2-7; possibly TRBD2 for D (6 bases). Trimming removed 4 bases at V and 2 bases at J, with 15 bases between. CDR1 is SEHNR and CDR2 is FQNEAQ in the germline V gene (reference sequence). The CDR3 is 15 amino acids.

The chain combines TRBV7-6 with TRBJ1-5, with TRBD1 as a possible D gene (5 bases). The CDR3 extends over 15 amino acids. Trimming left V 2 bases short and J 3 bases short, with 11 bases between. Germline V gene sequence: CDR1 SGHVS, CDR2 FNYEAQ. The chain's CDR3 is CASSLLSGPNQPQHF. DNA of the CDR3: TGTGCCAGCAGCTTATTATCAGGGCCCAATCAGCCCCAGCATTTT.

The chain is built from TRBV5-1 and TRBJ1-1, with 8 bases that match TRBD1. CDR1 and CDR2 from the germline V gene are SGHRS and YFSETQ. Trimming cost V 6 bases and J 7 bases; bases outside gene matches: 5. The CDR3 loop spans 12 amino acids. The DNA for the CDR3 is TGCGCCAGCACCCCAGGGGGCGTTGAAGCTTTCTTT. This translates into CASTPGGVEAFF.

This clonotype was seen at least ten times. The V gene is TRBV28, the J gene TRBJ2-5; 10 bases map to TRBD2. Germline trimming cut 7 bases from V and 7 bases from J; bases unmatched to any gene: 9. CDR1 and CDR2 (germline): MDHEN, SYDVKM. The CDR3 has 14 amino acids. Written as DNA, the CDR3 is TGTGCCAGCACCCCCCTAGCGGGAGTTGGGACCCAGTACTTC. Protein sequence: CASTPLAGVGTQYF. Full variable domain (rest looked up from reference TRBV28 and TRBJ2-5): DVKVTQSSRYLVKRTGEKVFLECVQDMDHENMFWYRQDPGLGLRLIYFSYDVKMKEKGDIPEGYSVSREKKERFSLILESASTNQTSMYLCASTPLAGVGTQYFGPGTRLLVL.

This clonotype was detected many times. The chain has TRBV6-5 and TRBJ1-5, with D possibly TRBD1 on 5 matching bases. Germline V lookup: CDR1 MNHEY, CDR2 SVGAGI. This CDR3 has 15 amino acids. V dropped 2 bases and J dropped 2 bases, with 10 bases sitting between them. CDR3 coding DNA: TGTGCCAGCAGTTACGGGGGGTTGGGCAATCAGCCCCAGCATTTT. This translates into CASSYGGLGNQPQHF.

In its sample, this clonotype was seen many times. V and J are TRBV11-2 and TRBJ2-7; unclear D gene. Germline CDR1 reads SGHAT; CDR2 reads FQNNGV. The CDR3 spans 12 residues. Trimming stripped 5 bases from V and 0 bases from J, with 5 bases between. CDR3 amino acids: CASSPHSYEQYF. In DNA form, the CDR3 reads TGTGCCAGCAGCCCTCACTCCTACGAGCAGTACTTC.

This clonotype was observed a handful of times. CDR3 loop: CSAPTGTVYGYTF. The CDR3 bases are TGCAGCGCTCCGACAGGGACCGTCTATGGCTACACCTTC. This chain links TRBV29-1 with TRBJ1-2; 7 nucleotides align to TRBD1. The CDR3 runs to 13 residues. The J segment lost 4 bases and the V segment lost 7 bases, leaving 9 bases of the junction unmatched. The germline V gene encodes CDR1 SQVTM and CDR2 ANQGSEA.

This clonotype has a count of ten or more. The rearrangement joins TRBV20-1 to TRBJ1-4; maybe TRBD1 (5 bases). Trimming cost V 5 bases and J 2 bases, with 12 bases left between them. The germline V gene has CDR1 DFQATT and CDR2 SNEGSKA (reference sequence). The CDR3 length is 14 residues. CDR3 protein: CSAQARVTNEKLFF. The CDR3 DNA reads TGCAGTGCTCAAGCCAGGGTGACTAATGAAAAACTGTTTTTT.

This clonotype came up many times. The rearrangement uses TRBV6-1 and TRBJ1-1; a possible D gene is TRBD1 (5 bases). The CDR3 totals 15 residues. V was cut by 7 bases and J by 4 bases, with 19 bases left in between. Germline-derived CDR1 and CDR2 are MNHNS and SASEGT. The CDR3 is CASTRSRGLATEAFF. The CDR3, as DNA: TGTGCCAGCACCCGAAGCCGGGGGTTGGCCACTGAAGCTTTCTTT.

This clonotype has ten or more counts. The chain joins TRBV18 to TRBJ2-3; TRBD1 matches at 7 bases. Unmatched junction bases numbered 6, after V lost 3 bases and J lost 3 bases. This CDR3 comprises 15 residues. Germline CDR1 is KGHSH and CDR2 is LQKENI. The CDR3 is CASSPLQGWTDTQYF. CDR3 DNA sequence: TGTGCCAGCTCACCCCTACAGGGGTGGACAGATACGCAGTATTTT.

The chain links TRBV30 to TRBJ1-1; D might be TRBD1 (5 bases). Trimming took off 3 bases at V and 6 bases at J, with 14 bases between the two ends. CDR1 and CDR2 from the germline V gene are GTSNPN and SVGIG (reference sequence). The CDR3 contains 13 residues. The chain's CDR3 is CAWSPGGSPEAFF. The CDR3 coding sequence is TGTGCCTGGAGCCCGGGGGGGTCCCCTGAAGCTTTCTTT.

This clonotype was recorded many times. V usage is TRBV20-1 and J usage is TRBJ2-1; the D gene is possibly TRBD1 (5 bases). CDR3 length: 12 residues. Trimming took 1 base from V and 6 from J, leaving 7 bases between them. CDR1 and CDR2 from the germline V gene are DFQATT and SNEGSKA (reference sequence). The CDR3 spells CSARVTGNEQFF. CDR3 bases: TGCAGTGCTAGAGTAACAGGCAATGAGCAGTTCTTC.

The genes are TRBV20-1 and TRBJ1-1; D is ambiguous. V was cut by 0 bases and J by 4 bases, with 18 bases left in between. Per germline, CDR1 DFQATT and CDR2 SNEGSKA (reference sequence). This CDR3 contains 16 residues. CDR3 residues: CSARDVHLPWGTEAFF. The CDR3 DNA reads TGCAGTGCTAGAGATGTGCACCTCCCTTGGGGCACTGAAGCTTTCTTT.

This clonotype has a handful of counts. J is TRBJ2-6 and V is TRBV4-1; D is uncertain. Trimming stripped 5 bases from V and 0 bases from J, with 14 bases between. This CDR3 region has 17 residues. Per the germline V gene, CDR1 is MGHRA and CDR2 is YSYEKL. Here the CDR3 reads CASSGSPPSSGANVLTF. CDR3 sequence (DNA): TGCGCCAGCAGCGGTAGTCCCCCTAGCTCTGGGGCCAACGTCCTGACTTTC.

V is TRBV7-9 and J is TRBJ2-7, with a weak D call TRBD2 (5 bases). Trimming cost V 5 bases and J 2 bases, with 19 bases left between them. The CDR3 has 16 residues. Germline CDR1 reads SEHNR; CDR2 reads FQNEAQ (reference sequence). The CDR3 is CASSRSPNLGTYEQYF. Written as DNA, the CDR3 is TGTGCCAGCAGCCGCAGTCCCAACCTCGGGACCTACGAGCAGTACTTC.

With respect to this clonotype: A single base separates this from a much larger clone, so it may be a read error. The CDR3 loop is CASSWRLEVAEQYF. In DNA, the CDR3 is TGTGCCAGCAGCTGGCGACTAGAAGTCGCGGAGCAGTACTTC. The V call is TRBV7-2, the J call TRBJ2-7, with D perhaps matching TRBD2 (6 bases). The CDR3 is 14 amino acids. V was trimmed by 4 bases and J by 7 bases, leaving 17 bases between them. Per the germline V gene, CDR1 is SGHTA and CDR2 is FQGNSA.

About this clonotype itself: Given a much more abundant clone one base away, this may be a read error. The chain employs TRBV12-3 or TRBV12-4 and TRBJ2-3; 9 positions agree with TRBD2. The better agreement between TRBJ2-5 and the DNA end casts doubt on the J call. The CDR3 loop spans 16 amino acids. In DNA, the CDR3 is TGTGCCAGCAATTTAGTGTGGCGGGAGGGAGGAGAGACCCAGTACTTC. It yields the protein CASNLVWREGGETQYF.

This clonotype has a count of ten or more. The CDR3 is CATSVFGELFF. For the CDR3, the DNA is TGTGCCACCAGTGTCTTCGGGGAGCTGTTTTTT. J is TRBJ2-2 and V is TRBV24-1; the D is unclear. CDR3 size: 11 residues. Trimming left V 5 bases short and J 7 bases short, with 4 bases between. Germline values: CDR1 KGHDR, CDR2 SFDVKD.

This clonotype was detected many times. Here the CDR3 reads CASSSDPAGADTQYF. In DNA form, the CDR3 reads TGTGCCAGCAGTTCCGATCCAGCGGGAGCAGATACGCAGTATTTT. The V and J genes are TRBV28 and TRBJ2-3; 8 nucleotides agree with TRBD2. Losses at the gene ends were 4 bases for V and 4 bases for J; bases not matched to a gene: 7. CDR1 is MDHEN and CDR2 is SYDVKM in the germline V gene. This CDR3 has 15 amino acids.

The chain carries TRBV7-9 and TRBJ1-2; D uncertain. The V end lost 5 bases, the J end lost 3 bases, and 16 bases lay between the germline ends. In germline, CDR1 is SEHNR, CDR2 FQNEAQ (reference sequence). CDR3 length: 15 residues. CDR3 loop: CASSDPLRVDYGYTF. The CDR3 nucleotides are TGTGCCAGCAGCGACCCTCTGAGGGTTGACTATGGCTACACCTTC. Supplemented by reference TRBV7-9 and TRBJ1-2, the full variable domain reads DTGVSQNPRHKITKRGQNVTFRCDPISEHNRLYWYRQTLGQGPEFLTYFQNEAQLEKSRLLSDRFSAERPKGSFSTLEIQRTEQGDSAMYLCASSDPLRVDYGYTFGSGTRLTVV.